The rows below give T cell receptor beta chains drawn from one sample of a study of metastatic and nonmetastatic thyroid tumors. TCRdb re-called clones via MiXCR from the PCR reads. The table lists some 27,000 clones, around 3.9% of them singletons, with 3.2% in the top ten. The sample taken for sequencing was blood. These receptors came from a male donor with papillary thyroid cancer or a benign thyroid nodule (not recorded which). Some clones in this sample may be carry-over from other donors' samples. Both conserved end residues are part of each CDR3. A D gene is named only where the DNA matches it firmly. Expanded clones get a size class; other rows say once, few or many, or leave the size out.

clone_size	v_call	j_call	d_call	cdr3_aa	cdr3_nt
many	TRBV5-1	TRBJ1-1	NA	CASRDGGANTEAFF	TGCGCCAGCAGAGATGGGGGGGCGAACACTGAAGCTTTCTTT
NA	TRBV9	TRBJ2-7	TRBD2	CASSVEAREGYEQYF	TGTGCCAGCAGCGTGGAGGCGCGGGAGGGCTACGAGCAGTACTTC
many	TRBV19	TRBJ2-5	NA	CASSTDREGQETQYF	TGTGCCAGTAGTACCGACAGGGAGGGCCAAGAGACCCAGTACTTC
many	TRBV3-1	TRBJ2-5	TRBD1	CASSSPGQGGATQYF	TGTGCCAGCAGCTCGCCGGGACAGGGGGGCGCGACCCAGTACTTC
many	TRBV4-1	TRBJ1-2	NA	CASSQGTHRNYGYTF	TGCGCCAGCAGCCAAGGAACCCACAGAAACTATGGCTACACCTTC
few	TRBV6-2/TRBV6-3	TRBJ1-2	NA	CASRTGTPTGGYTF	TGTGCCAGCAGGACCGGGACTCCCACGGGTGGCTACACCTTC
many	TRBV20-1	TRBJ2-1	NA	CSAPTTEYNEQFF	TGCAGTGCGCCAACGACAGAATACAATGAGCAGTTCTTC
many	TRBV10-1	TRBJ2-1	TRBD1	CASSLRTGGIYNEQFF	TGCGCCAGCAGTCTCCGGACAGGGGGAATATACAATGAGCAGTTCTTC
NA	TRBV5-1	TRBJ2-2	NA	CASSLVGDSGELFF	TGCGCCAGCAGCTTGGTAGGCGACTCCGGGGAGCTGTTTTTT
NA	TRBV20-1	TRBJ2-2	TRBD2	CSARERAGVGELFF	TGCAGTGCTAGAGAACGAGCGGGAGTCGGGGAGCTGTTTTTT
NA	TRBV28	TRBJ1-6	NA	CASSPWGDNSPLHF	TGTGCCAGCAGTCCATGGGGGGATAATTCACCCCTCCACTTT
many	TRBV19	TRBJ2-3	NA	CASSIVSRASTQYF	TGTGCCAGTAGTATAGTTTCGAGGGCTTCTACGCAGTATTTT
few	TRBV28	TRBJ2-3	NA	CASREGRSDTQYF	TGTGCCAGCAGAGAGGGGAGGTCAGATACGCAGTATTTT
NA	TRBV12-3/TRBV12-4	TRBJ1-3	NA	CASSYVNTIYF	TGTGCCAGCAGTTACGTAAACACCATATATTTT
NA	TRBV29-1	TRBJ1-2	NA	CGVHGGVNYGYTF	TGCGGCGTTCATGGGGGCGTTAACTATGGCTACACCTTC
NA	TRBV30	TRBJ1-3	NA	CAFSVVVTSGNTIYF	TGTGCCTTTAGTGTAGTGGTTACCTCTGGAAACACCATATATTTT
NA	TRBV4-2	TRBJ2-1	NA	CASSQVEQGWYEQFF	TGTGCCAGCAGCCAAGTGGAGCAGGGGTGGTATGAGCAGTTCTTC
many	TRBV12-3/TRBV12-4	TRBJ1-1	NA	CASSVVGGISEAFF	TGTGCCAGCAGTGTAGTGGGCGGAATCAGTGAAGCTTTCTTT
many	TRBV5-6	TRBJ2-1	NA	CASSFGLHYNEQFF	TGTGCCAGCAGCTTTGGACTACACTACAATGAGCAGTTCTTC
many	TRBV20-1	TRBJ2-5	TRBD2	CSARDGWREGQETQYF	TGCAGTGCTAGAGATGGGTGGCGGGAGGGCCAAGAGACCCAGTACTTC
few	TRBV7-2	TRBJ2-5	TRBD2	CASSRGGEETQYF	TGTGCCAGCAGCCGGGGGGGTGAAGAGACCCAGTACTTC
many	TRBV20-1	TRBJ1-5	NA	CSASTPGRTNQPQHF	TGCAGTGCTAGTACCCCCGGCAGGACCAATCAGCCCCAGCATTTT
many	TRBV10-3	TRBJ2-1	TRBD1	CAISPTGGGEQFF	TGTGCCATCAGCCCTACAGGGGGCGGTGAGCAGTTCTTC
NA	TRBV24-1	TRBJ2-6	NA	CDTSDSTEGSSVANVLTF	TGTGACACCAGTGATTCAACAGAGGGAAGCTCTGTGGCCAACGTCCTGACTTTC
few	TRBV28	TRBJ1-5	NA	CANTRLSGGSQPQHF	TGTGCAAACACGAGACTCTCGGGGGGTAGTCAGCCCCAGCATTTT
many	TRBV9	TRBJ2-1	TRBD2	CASSAKESGRGYNEQFF	TGTGCCAGCAGCGCCAAAGAATCCGGGCGGGGGTACAATGAGCAGTTCTTC
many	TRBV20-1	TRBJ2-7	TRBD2	CSAPFTSGVSYEQYF	TGCAGTGCTCCTTTTACTAGCGGGGTTTCCTACGAGCAGTACTTC